Below are 31 T cell receptor beta chains sequenced from a single sample in a study of blood T cells in healthy people across ages. Combining a sample-barcoded 5' primer with a J-beta primer mix, a second PCR ran for roughly 6 to 12 cycles. TCRdb reprocessed the 5' RACE reads via MiXCR and lists one record per CDR3 protein. The sample holds around 1,800,000 distinct CDR3 sequences, 30% to 40% seen once. Sequenced: blood. These receptors were taken from a human donor in good health.

To note about this clonotype: The missing conserved phenylalanine or tryptophan at the end of this CDR3 makes a read error likely. The chain carries TRBV6-1 and TRBJ1-5; D possibly corresponds to TRBD1 (5 bases). This CDR3 spans 19 amino acids. Germline V lookup: CDR1 MNHNS, CDR2 SASEGT. Trimming shortened V by 7 bases and J by 2 bases, and 27 bases separated the two germline ends. The CDR3: CASTERRGALGVGNQPQHC. Here the CDR3 DNA reads TGTGCCAGCACCGAGAGGCGAGGGGCCCTCGGGGTTGGCAATCAGCCCCAGCATTGT.

The V call is TRBV20-1, the J call TRBJ2-5; 15 bases match TRBD2. V trimming: 2 bases; J trimming: 5 bases; junction bases outside the gene matches: 9. The CDR3 has 17 amino acids. Germline lookup yields CDR1 DFQATT and CDR2 SNEGSKA (reference sequence). In nucleotides, the CDR3 is TGCAGTGCTAGAATCCCGGGACTAGCGGGGGGAGGGGAGACCCAGTACTTC. This encodes CSARIPGLAGGGETQYF.

CDR3 in amino acids: CASSQVIGDRGHEQYF. DNA for the CDR3: TGCGCCAGCAGCCAAGTGATCGGGGACAGGGGCCACGAGCAGTACTTC. The gene calls are TRBV4-3 and TRBJ2-7; 10 bases match TRBD1. Trimming at V came to 1 base and at J to 5 bases, leaving 8 bases not matched to a gene. Germline loops: CDR1 LGHNA, CDR2 YSLEER. The CDR3 consists of 16 residues.

The chain combines TRBV29-1 with TRBJ2-7, with a possible D match to TRBD2 (6 bases). Deletions cut 0 bases from V and 7 bases from J, with 10 bases between. Per germline, CDR1 SQVTM and CDR2 ANQGSEA. The CDR3 totals 12 residues. In DNA, the CDR3 is TGCAGCGTTGAAGACGGGGCGGGGGAGCAGTACTTC. This sequence encodes CSVEDGAGEQYF.

Only a few counts were recorded for this clonotype. This may stem from a read error, because a much larger clone lies one nucleotide away. V gene TRBV7-2 combines with J gene TRBJ1-4, with D maybe TRBD1 (5 bases). The CDR3 is made up of 15 amino acids. Germline V lookup: CDR1 SGHTA, CDR2 FQGNSA. CDR3 bases: TGTGCCGGCAGCTTAGGGCCCTCGGGGGAGGAAAAACTGTTTTTT. Protein: CAGSLGPSGEEKLFF. The full variable domain, its missing parts supplied by reference TRBV7-2 and TRBJ1-4, is GAGVSQSPSNKVTEKGKDVELRCDPISGHTALYWYRQSLGQGLEFLIYFQGNSAPDKSGLPSDRFSAERTGGSVSTLTIQRTQQEDSAVYLCAGSLGPSGEEKLFFGSGTQLSVL.

This clonotype appeared many times. The gene calls are TRBV20-1 and TRBJ1-1, with 7 bases fitting TRBD1. V lost 6 bases to trimming and J lost 9 bases; unmatched junction nucleotides: 7. The germline gives CDR1 DFQATT, CDR2 SNEGSKA (reference sequence). The length of the CDR3 is 11 residues. This chain's CDR3 is CSATGTEKAFF. In DNA form, the CDR3 reads TGCAGTGCCACCGGGACAGAAAAAGCTTTCTTT.

The gene calls are TRBV11-3 and TRBJ2-2; 7 nucleotides line up with TRBD1. Trimming removed 0 bases from V and 2 bases from J; junction bases left unmatched: 6. The length of the CDR3 is 17 residues. Germline CDR1 and CDR2: SGHNT and YENEEA. For the CDR3, the DNA is TGTGCCAGCAGCTTAGATCCGGGACAGTTAAACACCGGGGAGCTGTTTTTT. Residues: CASSLDPGQLNTGELFF.

In its sample, this clonotype was seen a few times. This chain connects TRBV9 to TRBJ1-6, with TRBD1 identical over 9 bases. Trimming cost V 3 bases and J 8 bases; bases outside gene matches: 6. Germline-derived CDR1 and CDR2 are SGDLS and YYNGEE. The CDR3 is 15 residues long. CDR3 sequence reads: CASSGTGDFYSPLHF. The CDR3 DNA reads as TGTGCCAGCAGCGGGACAGGGGATTTTTATTCACCCCTCCACTTT.

The table lists this clonotype with a count of one. The genes are TRBV6-2 or TRBV6-3 and TRBJ2-3; TRBD2 agrees at 9 bases. CDR3 length: 16 amino acids. The V gene end was trimmed by 0 bases and the J gene end by 3 bases; junction bases not matched to a gene: 4. Germline V gene sequence: CDR1 MNHEY, CDR2 SVGEGT. The CDR3 sequence is CASSYSSSGVTDTQYF. In nucleotides, the CDR3 is TGTGCCAGCAGTTACTCATCTAGCGGGGTGACAGATACGCAGTATTTT.

This clonotype showed up many times. The V gene is TRBV12-3 or TRBV12-4, the J gene TRBJ2-6; possibly TRBD2 for D (6 bases). The V end lost 5 bases, the J end lost 0 bases, and 11 bases lay between the germline ends. This CDR3 has 16 amino acids. The CDR3 nucleotides are TGTGCCAGCAGTCCCCTGGGGGGCTCTGGGGCCAACGTCCTGACTTTC. It translates to CASSPLGGSGANVLTF.

This clonotype was observed a handful of times. This chain uses TRBV4-1 with TRBJ2-5; D ambiguous. The V gene's germline CDR1 is MGHRA and CDR2 YSYEKL. The CDR3 is made up of 12 amino acids. V was shortened by 2 bases and J by 3 bases, with 4 bases between the two germline ends. The CDR3 nucleotides are TGCGCCAGCAGCCAATCGGAAGAGACCCAGTACTTC. Amino acid sequence: CASSQSEETQYF.

The chain joins TRBV27 to TRBJ1-2; tentative D call: TRBD1 (5 bases). This CDR3 is built from 15 residues. Per germline, CDR1 MNHEY and CDR2 SMNVEV (reference sequence). Trimming cost V 1 base and J 8 bases, with 17 bases left between them. DNA for the CDR3: TGTGCCAGCAGTTTATGGGGCGGAGGGCTTTGGGGCTACACCTTC. Protein product: CASSLWGGGLWGYTF.

This chain uses TRBV2 with TRBJ2-3, with 8 bases aligning to TRBD2. The CDR3 totals 14 residues. V was pared by 8 bases and J by 4 bases, with 8 bases of the junction left unmatched. Germline V gene lookup returns CDR1 SNHLY and CDR2 FYNNEI. CDR3 in DNA: TGTGCCAGCGCGAAAGCGGGAGTACCAGATACGCAGTATTTT. It codes for CASAKAGVPDTQYF.

The chain couples TRBV5-1 to TRBJ2-2, with D perhaps assigned TRBD1 or TRBD2 (5 bases each). The CDR3 runs 15 residues. Trimming removed 3 bases from V and 5 bases from J, with 14 bases in between. The germline CDR1 and CDR2 sequences are SGHRS and YFSETQ. The CDR3 loop reads CASSWGTQLTGELFF. CDR3 nucleotides: TGCGCCAGCAGCTGGGGGACCCAACTTACCGGGGAGCTGTTTTTT.

This clonotype occurred a few times. CDR3 nucleotide sequence: TGCGCCAGCAGCCAATGGACCGGGACTTACACTGAAGCTTTCTTT. Its translation is CASSQWTGTYTEAFF. V usage is TRBV4-1 and J usage is TRBJ1-1; D perhaps matches TRBD1 (5 bases). This CDR3 spans 15 amino acids. V was shortened by 2 bases and J by 3 bases, with 13 bases between the two germline ends. Germline V gene lookup returns CDR1 MGHRA and CDR2 YSYEKL.

This clonotype was observed many times. This chain links TRBV12-3 or TRBV12-4 with TRBJ1-4, with TRBD1 as a possible D gene (6 bases). Trimming left V 6 bases short and J 8 bases short, with 19 bases between. The CDR3 extends over 15 amino acids. Written as DNA, the CDR3 is TGTGCCAGCAGCCCCATGACAGGCGGTCGGGAAAAACTGTTTTTT. Its protein is CASSPMTGGREKLFF.

This clonotype was recorded a few times. The chain recombines TRBV28 with TRBJ2-3; 10 bases align to TRBD2. After removal of 6 bases from V and 1 base from J, the junction contained 4 bases not matched to a gene. Germline CDR1 is MDHEN and CDR2 is SYDVKM. The CDR3 is made up of 15 amino acids. The CDR3 loop reads CASSRLAGRTDTQYF. The CDR3 DNA reads TGTGCCAGCAGCCGACTAGCGGGTCGCACAGATACGCAGTATTTT.

The chain is built from TRBV18 and TRBJ2-3; D is undetermined. Trimming shortened V by 3 bases and J by 2 bases, and 9 bases separated the two germline ends. The CDR3 has 14 amino acids. Germline V lookup: CDR1 KGHSH, CDR2 LQKENI. CDR3 in amino acids: CASSPAENTDTQYF. In DNA, the CDR3 is TGTGCCAGCTCACCGGCAGAAAACACAGATACGCAGTATTTT.

This clonotype appeared a few times. J is TRBJ2-5 and V is TRBV7-3, with a tentative D call TRBD2 (6 bases). This CDR3 comprises 15 residues. V lost 5 bases, J lost 4 bases, and 17 bases lay in between. Looked up from germline, CDR1 is SGHTA and CDR2 is FQGTGA. Here the CDR3 DNA reads TGTGCCAGCAGCCCATCTGGGGGGTTACCAGAGACCCAGTACTTC. It yields the protein CASSPSGGLPETQYF.

This clonotype appeared a few times. The genes are TRBV15 and TRBJ2-3; TRBD2 matches 8 bases. The ends lost 2 bases at V and 0 bases at J; junction bases unmatched: 7. Germline CDR1 reads LNHNV; CDR2 reads YYDKDF (reference sequence). The CDR3 contains 17 residues. CDR3 bases: TGTGCCACCAGCAGATACGGGGGGGATAGCAGCACAGATACGCAGTATTTT. Translated: CATSRYGGDSSTDTQYF.

V is TRBV10-3 and J is TRBJ2-3, with no clear D. This CDR3 spans 13 amino acids. V lost 6 bases and J lost 0, with 7 bases in between. Germline CDR1 is ENHRY and CDR2 is SYGVKD. The CDR3 loop is CAIRDPSTDTQYF. CDR3 sequence (DNA): TGTGCCATCAGGGACCCTAGCACAGATACGCAGTATTTT.

V gene TRBV28 combines with J gene TRBJ2-7, with TRBD1 matching over 7 bases. The length of the CDR3 is 14 residues. Germline V gene lookup returns CDR1 MDHEN and CDR2 SYDVKM. The trim removed 9 bases at V and 5 bases at J, leaving 13 bases unmatched. The CDR3 region is CASSNTGALHEQYF. For the CDR3, the DNA is TGTGCCAGTTCTAACACAGGGGCGCTCCACGAGCAGTACTTC.

V usage is TRBV7-2 and J usage is TRBJ1-5, with D perhaps TRBD1 (6 bases). V was pared by 1 base and J by 9 bases, with 13 bases between. Per germline, CDR1 SGHTA and CDR2 FQGNSA. The CDR3 length is 14 residues. The CDR3 spells CASSLDQGRRPQHF. The CDR3 region has the DNA TGTGCCAGCAGCTTAGACCAGGGGCGGAGGCCCCAGCATTTT.

This clonotype was seen a few times. The chain joins TRBV29-1 to TRBJ1-4; D ambiguous. V was cut by 5 bases and J by 3 bases, with 13 bases left in between. CDR1 SQVTM and CDR2 ANQGSEA come from the germline V gene. The CDR3 extends over 14 amino acids. The DNA of the CDR3 is TGCAGCGTTTTTAACTCTGAACCTAATGAAAAACTGTTTTTT. This codes for CSVFNSEPNEKLFF.

The chain is built from TRBV29-1 and TRBJ2-2; 8 positions agree with TRBD1. This CDR3 has 15 amino acids. V was clipped by 7 bases and J by 1 base; unmatched bases: 8. CDR1 and CDR2 (germline): SQVTM, ANQGSEA. The CDR3 is CSAKKTGGNTGELFF. The CDR3 DNA is TGCAGCGCGAAAAAAACAGGGGGGAACACCGGGGAGCTGTTTTTT.

This chain uses TRBV5-1 with TRBJ2-7, with D perhaps matching TRBD1 or TRBD2 (6 bases each). The length of the CDR3 is 14 residues. The V end was cut by 0 bases, the J end by 3 bases, with 10 bases between. The germline V gene has CDR1 SGHRS and CDR2 YFSETQ. The CDR3 region is CASSLGGAIYEQYF. The DNA for the CDR3 is TGCGCCAGCAGCTTGGGGGGGGCGATCTACGAGCAGTACTTC. Using reference TRBV5-1 and TRBJ2-7 for the parts outside the CDR3, the full variable domain is KAGVTQTPRYLIKTRGQQVTLSCSPISGHRSVSWYQQTPGQGLQFLFEYFSETQRNKGNFPGRFSGRQFSNSRSEMNVSTLELGDSALYLCASSLGGAIYEQYFGPGTRLTVT.

This clonotype was recorded a few times. A junction boundary mismatches the germline segment, possibly from a read error. The V and J genes are TRBV12-3 or TRBV12-4 and TRBJ2-5; TRBD2 aligns across 10 bases. The CDR3 loop spans 13 amino acids. CDR3 DNA sequence: TGTGCCAGCAGATTAGCGGGGGGACCGACCCAGTACTTC. It encodes CASRLAGGPTQYF.

The chain uses TRBV7-2 and TRBJ2-2, with unresolved D. This CDR3 has 14 residues. V lost 6 bases and J 14 bases, leaving 22 bases between the germline ends. Germline CDR1 is SGHTA and CDR2 is FQGNSA. The CDR3 protein is CASRQGHRVGELFF. CDR3 nucleotide sequence: TGTGCCAGCAGACAAGGGCATCGCGTCGGTGAACTGTTTTTT.

The chain carries TRBV6-6 and TRBJ1-6, with 9 bases aligning to TRBD1. J gave up 11 bases and V 11 bases, and 16 bases lay outside the gene matches. The CDR3 extends over 15 amino acids. Germline V gives CDR1 MNHNY, CDR2 SVGAGI (reference sequence). The DNA for the CDR3 is TGTGCCGGCGGACAGGGGTCCCCGATAAGGCCACCCCTCCACTTT. Residues: CAGGQGSPIRPPLHF.

Only one count was recorded for this clonotype. This rearrangement joins TRBV4-3 to TRBJ1-4, with a possible D match to TRBD1 (5 bases). The V and J ends lost 4 bases and 10 bases respectively, with 13 bases between them. Germline CDR1 reads LGHNA; CDR2 reads YSLEER. This CDR3 is built from 13 residues. The CDR3 reads CASSPSGGVKLFF. CDR3 DNA: TGCGCCAGCAGCCCCTCGGGAGGGGTAAAACTGTTTTTT.

J is TRBJ2-1 and V is TRBV4-3; no clear D. CDR1 is LGHNA and CDR2 is YSLEER in the germline V gene. Between the trimmed V and J ends, which lost 0 bases and 10 bases, there was a span of 13 bases. The CDR3 runs to 14 residues. CDR3 protein: CASSQDGRSYEQFF. The DNA for the CDR3 is TGCGCCAGCAGCCAAGATGGTAGGAGCTACGAGCAGTTCTTC.